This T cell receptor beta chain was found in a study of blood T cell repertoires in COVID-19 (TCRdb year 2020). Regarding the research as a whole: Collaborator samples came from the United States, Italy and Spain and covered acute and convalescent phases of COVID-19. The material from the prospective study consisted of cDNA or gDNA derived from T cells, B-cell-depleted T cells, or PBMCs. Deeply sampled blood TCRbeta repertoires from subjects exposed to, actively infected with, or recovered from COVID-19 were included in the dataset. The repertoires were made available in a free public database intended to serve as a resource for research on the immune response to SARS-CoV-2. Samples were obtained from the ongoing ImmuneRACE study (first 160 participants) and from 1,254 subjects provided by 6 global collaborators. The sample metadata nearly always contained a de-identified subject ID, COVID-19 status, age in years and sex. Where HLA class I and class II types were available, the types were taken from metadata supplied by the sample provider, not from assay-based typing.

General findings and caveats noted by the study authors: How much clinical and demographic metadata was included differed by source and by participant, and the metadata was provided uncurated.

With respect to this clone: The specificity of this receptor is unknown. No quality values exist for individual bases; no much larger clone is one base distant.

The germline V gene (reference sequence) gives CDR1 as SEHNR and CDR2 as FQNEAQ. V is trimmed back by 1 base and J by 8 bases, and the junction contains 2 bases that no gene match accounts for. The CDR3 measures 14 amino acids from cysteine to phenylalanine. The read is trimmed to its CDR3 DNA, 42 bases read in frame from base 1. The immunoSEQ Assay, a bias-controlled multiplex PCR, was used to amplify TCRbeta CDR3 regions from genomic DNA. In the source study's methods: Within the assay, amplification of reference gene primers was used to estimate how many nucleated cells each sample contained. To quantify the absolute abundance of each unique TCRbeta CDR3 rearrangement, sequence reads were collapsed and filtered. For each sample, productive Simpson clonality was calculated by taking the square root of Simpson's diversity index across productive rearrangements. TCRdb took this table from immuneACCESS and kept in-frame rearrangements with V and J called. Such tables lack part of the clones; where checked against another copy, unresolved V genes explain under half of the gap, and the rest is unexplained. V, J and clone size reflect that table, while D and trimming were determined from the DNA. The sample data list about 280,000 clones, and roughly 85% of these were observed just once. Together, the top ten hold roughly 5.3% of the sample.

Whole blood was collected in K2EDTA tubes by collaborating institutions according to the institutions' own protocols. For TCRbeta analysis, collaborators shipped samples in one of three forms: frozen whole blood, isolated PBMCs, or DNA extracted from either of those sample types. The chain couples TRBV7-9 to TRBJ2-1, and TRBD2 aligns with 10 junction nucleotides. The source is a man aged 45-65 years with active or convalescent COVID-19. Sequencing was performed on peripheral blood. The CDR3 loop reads CASSLGGLADEQFF. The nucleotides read TGTGCCAGCAGCTTAGGCGGACTAGCGGATGAGCAGTTCTTC.